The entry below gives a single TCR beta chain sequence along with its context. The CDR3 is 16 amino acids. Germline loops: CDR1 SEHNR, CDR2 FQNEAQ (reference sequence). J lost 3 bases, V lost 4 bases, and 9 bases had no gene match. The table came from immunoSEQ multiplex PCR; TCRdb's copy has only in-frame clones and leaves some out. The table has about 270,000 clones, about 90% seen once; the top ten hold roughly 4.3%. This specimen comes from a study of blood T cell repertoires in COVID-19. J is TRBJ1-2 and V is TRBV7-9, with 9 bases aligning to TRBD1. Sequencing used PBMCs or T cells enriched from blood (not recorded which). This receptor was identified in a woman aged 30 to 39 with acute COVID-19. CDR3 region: CASSSRDRDGDYGYTF. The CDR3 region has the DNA TGTGCCAGCAGCTCCCGGGACAGGGATGGAGACTATGGCTACACCTTC.